This TCR beta chain was sequenced in a study of vaccination effects on CD4 cells after COVID-19 (dated by TCRdb to 2021 to 2024). Looking at the study overall: Across the study, the median time from the second dose to post-vaccine sampling was 72 days (range 14 to 241). The study compared SARS-CoV-2 spike-specific CD4+ TCR repertoires before and after mRNA vaccination in COVID-19 convalescent patients and infection-naive vaccine recipients. Altogether, approximately 10 COVID-19 convalescent patients and several SARS-CoV-2-naive healthy vaccine recipients made up the full study. Cultures from other donors in the study were sequenced with the Oncomine TCR Beta short-read assay on an Illumina iSeq 100. General findings and caveats noted by the study authors: Limitations of the study were the small number of convalescent patients and the absence of early post-infection timepoints. In healthy vaccine recipients, vaccine-induced clones were almost all SARS-CoV-2 mono-reactive, with only 1 of 255 being cross-reactive with common cold coronaviruses. Clones induced by infection and clones induced by vaccination both contracted markedly at late timepoints after vaccination, which fits with T cell responses waning over time.

A word on this clone: This receptor's antigen is unknown. Per-base qualities were not stored, and no clone one base away is much larger.

In the ViraFEST assay, PBMC were stimulated with viral peptide pools, and TCR sequencing was then used to find antigen-specific CD4+ T cell clonotypes based on their expansion. After less than eleven days of culture, CD4+ T cells were isolated with the EasySep CD4+ T cell isolation kit. Each participant received two doses of an mRNA SARS-CoV-2 vaccine, either BNT162b2 or mRNA-1273. None of the healthy vaccine recipients had a prior SARS-CoV-2 infection, which was confirmed by nucleocapsid antibody tests that came back negative both before and after vaccination. About 2.2 million PBMC per well were cultured in IMDM with around 5% human AB serum, 8.5 to 10 IU/ml IL-2 and gentamicin, plus 10 ug/ml peptides. On days 3 and 7, half of the culture medium was replaced with fresh IL-2-containing medium. Unless otherwise noted, each peptide stimulation condition was cultured in triplicate wells. PBMC were separated from whole blood using Ficoll-Paque Plus gradient centrifugation and were then either cryopreserved at -140C or used fresh. The overlapping peptide pools covered the spike proteins of SARS-CoV-2 as well as those of the common cold coronaviruses HCoV-NL63, HCoV-OC43 and HCoV-229E. Genomic DNA was extracted from cultured CD4+ T cells with the QIAamp micro DNA kit.

Receptor amplification or capture employed the immunoSEQ multiplex PCR assay. DNA from the cultured, isolated CD4+ T cells was subjected to TCR beta CDR3 sequencing. The authors processed their data as follows. Non-productive TCR sequences were removed, reads were trimmed to the CDR3 region, and CDR3s of at least 7 amino acids were retained. The MANAFEST web app was used to pick out antigen-specific clonotypes by comparing their expansion in peptide wells with that in reference cultures. To be called positive, a clone needed expansion at FDR<0.05 compared with the reference and with all other wells, an odds ratio greater than 5, and a frequency greater than 0.1% in two replicate wells. Cross-reactive clonotypes were defined as significantly expanded in SARS-CoV-2 spike wells and in at least one common cold coronavirus spike condition. CDR3 similarity was assessed by Levenshtein distance using the stringdist R package, and unrooted trees were constructed with ape in R 3.6.1. TCRdb mirrors the immuneACCESS table, restricted to in-frame sequences. Some clones are absent from its copies; in checked studies, under half trace to an unresolved V gene, and the reason for the others is unknown. Clone size and V and J calls were adopted from that table, with D and trimming inferred from the DNA. Here the sample has approximately 14,000 clones; approximately 70% occur a single time. Clones ranked in the top ten supply roughly 25% of the sample.

As encoded in the germline V gene (reference sequence), CDR1 is MNHNY while CDR2 is SVGAGI. The CDR3, cysteine through phenylalanine, is 12 amino acids long. CDR3 DNA only is kept here, 36 bases in frame from base 1. The V end loses 0 bases and the J end loses 5 bases, and a stretch of 4 bases separates them. This clonotype was obtained from a human donor who received a COVID-19 vaccine. The chain employs TRBV6-6 and TRBJ2-5; no D gene is confidently identified. Sequenced material: CD4+ T cells from PBMCs cultured with HCoV-NL63 spike peptides, taken after COVID-19 vaccination. The cell subset or site label, read with the paper, signifies: HCoV-NL63 spike overlapping peptide pool stimulation. In nucleotides, the sequence is TGTGCCAGCAGTTACTCGTGGGAGACCCAGTACTTC. Protein translation: CASSYSWETQYF.